The rows below give T cell receptor beta chains drawn from one sample of a study of regulatory T cells in long-lasting Graves disease. TCRdb itself ran the multiplex PCR reads through MiXCR, one entry per CDR3 protein. The table lists 700,000 or so distinct CDR3 sequences, about 30% of them singletons. Here the sequenced sample was peripheral blood mononuclear cells (PBMCs), taken when the disease was refractory, from a patient treated with antithyroid drugs. These receptors all stem from a female donor with Graves disease. The conserved cysteine and the conserved F or W are not part of the CDR3 here.

>TRBJ1-1|TRBV15
ATSRDLAGPGSSF
>TRBJ2-6|TRBV27
ASSYYQGRRTGANVLT
>TRBJ2-3|TRBV2
ASKRGNPDTQY
>TRBJ1-2|TRBV13
ASSNSSYGYT
>TRBJ2-7|TRBV6-5
ASSYLTRWGHEQY
>TRBJ2-3|TRBV20-1
SARLAVNTDTQY
>TRBJ2-2|TRBV6-1
ASRIGTANTGELF
>TRBJ2-5|TRBV10-3
ATGLGSETQY
>TRBJ2-2|TRBV5-1
ASSLELAGVTGELF
>TRBJ1-1|TRBV30
AWRSLFNTEAF
>TRBJ1-2|TRBV29-1
SVEGLKGANYGYT
>TRBJ2-5|TRBV2
ASSEVTRGQTQY
>TRBJ1-2|TRBV18
ASSLPRGPYGYT
>TRBJ2-5|TRBV29-1
SVPGQGAKTQY
>TRBJ2-7|TRBV6-1
ASSEAGTGIYEQY
>TRBJ1-2|TRBV5-1
ASSASYGVDGYT
>TRBJ1-2|TRBV19
ASQIDRAGGYT
>TRBJ1-5|TRBV7-9
ASSLVAGTGGGNQPQH
>TRBJ2-2|TRBV3-1
ASRYTMNTGELF
>TRBJ1-1|TRBV7-9
ASREYRAGAEAF
>TRBJ2-5|TRBV11-1
ASSPQGAQETQY
>TRBJ2-1|TRBV6-1
ASSHTYNEQF
>TRBJ1-2|TRBV11-2
ASSVDPANYGYT
>TRBJ2-7|TRBV6-1
ASRSTSGRGVHEQY
>TRBJ1-2|TRBV20-1
SAKQGAGYT
>TRBJ2-7|TRBV6-1
ASSRGVSYEQY
>TRBJ1-1|TRBV29-1
SIPRTAHPTAEAF
>TRBJ2-5|TRBV9
ASIPTSGVQETQY
>TRBJ1-4|TRBV20-1
SANYGSRGEKLF
>TRBJ1-1|TRBV14
ASSLQPGAGKLNTEAF
>TRBJ1-4|TRBV20-1
SASATGEKLF
>TRBJ1-1|TRBV10-3
AISTRGLDINTEAF
>TRBJ2-7|TRBV18
ASSPPGHNEQY
>TRBJ1-1|TRBV6-1
ASSAPSTPNTEAF
>TRBJ1-2|TRBV20-1
SARHGAIGYT
>TRBJ1-2|TRBV7-9
ANEGFSNYGYT
>TRBJ1-5|TRBV19
ASSRTQSYSNQPQH
>TRBJ1-4|TRBV7-9
ASSPSRGRGANEKLF
>TRBJ2-1|TRBV19
ASRSEQF
>TRBJ1-2|TRBV10-3
ASSYPGTGIYGYT
>TRBJ2-5|TRBV29-1
SVDGAVGTPLYQETQY
>TRBJ2-7|TRBV6-2/TRBV6-3
ASSYQPPRNEQY